This T cell receptor (beta chain) originates from a study of shared clonotypes between healthy human individuals. Profiled with immunoSEQ multiplex PCR; TCRdb holds only in-frame clones, not every one. The sample contains hundreds of thousands of clones, around three quarters of which appear only once. The CDR3 runs to 14 residues. Germline-derived CDR1 and CDR2 are SGHTA and FQGNSA. V lost 5 bases to trimming and J lost 3 bases; unmatched junction nucleotides: 4. The sample taken for sequencing was PBMCs. This receptor was identified in a woman aged 40 to 49 in good health. Some clones in this sample may be carry-over from other donors' samples. The chain carries TRBV7-2 and TRBJ2-3; 8 bases fit TRBD2. CDR3 coding DNA: TGTGCCAGCAGCGAAGGACTAGCTACAGATACGCAGTATTTT. Protein: CASSEGLATDTQYF.